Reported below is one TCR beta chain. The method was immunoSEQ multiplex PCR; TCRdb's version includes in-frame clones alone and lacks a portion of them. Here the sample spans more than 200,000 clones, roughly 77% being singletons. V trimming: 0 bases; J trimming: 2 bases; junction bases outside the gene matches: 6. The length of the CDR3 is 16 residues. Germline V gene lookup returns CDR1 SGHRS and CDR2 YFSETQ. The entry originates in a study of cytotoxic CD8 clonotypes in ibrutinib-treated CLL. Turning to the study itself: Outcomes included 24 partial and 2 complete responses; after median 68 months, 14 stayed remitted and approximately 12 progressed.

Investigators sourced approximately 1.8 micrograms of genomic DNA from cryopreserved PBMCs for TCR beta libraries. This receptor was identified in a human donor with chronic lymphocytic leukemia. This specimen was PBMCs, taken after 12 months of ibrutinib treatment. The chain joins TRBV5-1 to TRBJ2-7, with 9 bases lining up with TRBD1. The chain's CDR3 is CASSLGPGQGAYEQYF. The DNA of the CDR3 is TGCGCCAGCAGCTTGGGGCCGGGACAGGGCGCCTACGAGCAGTACTTC.